The 27 T cell receptor beta chains below were found in one sample sequenced in a study of shared clonotypes between healthy human individuals. TCRdb's copy holds only in-frame clones and misses some; the assay was immunoSEQ multiplex PCR. This table has 650,000 to 800,000 clones, roughly nine tenths appearing once. Terminally differentiated effector memory CD45RA+ cells were excluded by CCR7 positive selection of CD45RO-negative cells. The sequenced sample consisted of naive CD8+ T cells sorted from blood. These receptors originate from a man aged 25 to 40 in good health.

The chain employs TRBV7-9 and TRBJ2-3, with a weak D call TRBD1 (6 bases). The V end was cut by 7 bases, the J end by 2 bases, with 7 bases between. Germline-derived CDR1 and CDR2 are SEHNR and FQNEAQ (reference sequence). The CDR3 length is 12 residues. CDR3 nucleotide sequence: TGTGCCAGCATGGGACACACAGATACGCAGTATTTT. It specifies CASMGHTDTQYF.

The V gene is TRBV6-1, the J gene TRBJ2-7; a weak D match, TRBD2 (6 bases). V was pared by 2 bases and J by 6 bases, with 14 bases between. In germline, CDR1 is MNHNS, CDR2 SASEGT. The CDR3 is 14 residues long. As DNA, the CDR3 is TGTGCCAGCAGTGAACTAGGGGAGGCTGGCGAGCAGTACTTC. This codes for CASSELGEAGEQYF.

This rearrangement joins TRBV7-9 to TRBJ2-2, with D uncertain. Looked up from germline, CDR1 is SEHNR and CDR2 is FQNEAQ (reference sequence). V lost 2 bases and J lost 0, with 4 bases in between. This CDR3 region has 14 residues. In DNA form, the CDR3 reads TGTGCCAGCAGCTTAAGCTCGAACACCGGGGAGCTGTTTTTT. The encoded protein is CASSLSSNTGELFF.

V usage is TRBV7-9 and J usage is TRBJ2-7; TRBD2 agrees at 7 bases. This CDR3 is built from 16 residues. V gave up 5 bases and J gave up 0 bases; unmatched junction bases: 10. Germline V gene lookup returns CDR1 SEHNR and CDR2 FQNEAQ (reference sequence). This CDR3 is CASSPTLAPSSYEQYF. CDR3 sequence (DNA): TGTGCCAGCAGCCCCACACTAGCGCCGAGCTCCTACGAGCAGTACTTC.

The chain uses TRBV19 and TRBJ1-1; weak D call: TRBD1 (6 bases). Per the germline V gene, CDR1 is LNHDA and CDR2 is SQIVND (reference sequence). V was trimmed by 3 bases and J by 5 bases, leaving 10 bases between them. The CDR3 consists of 13 residues. CDR3 residues: CASSMGGATEAFF. CDR3 nucleotides: TGTGCCAGTAGTATGGGGGGGGCGACTGAAGCTTTCTTT.

The V gene is TRBV7-4, the J gene TRBJ2-1, with 7 positions matching TRBD2. Germline V gives CDR1 SGHVT, CDR2 SQSDAQ. The CDR3 is 12 residues long. The V and J ends lost 5 bases and 8 bases, in that order; junction bases with no gene match: 3. The CDR3 DNA is TGTGCCAGCAGCGGACTAGTCGATGAGCAGTTCTTC. Its translation: CASSGLVDEQFF.

This clone was seen a few times. This sequence joins TRBV28 and TRBJ1-5; 11 positions match TRBD1. The germline V gene encodes CDR1 MDHEN and CDR2 SYDVKM. The CDR3 extends over 15 amino acids. V shed 6 bases and J 5 bases; nucleotides not matched to a gene: 6. The CDR3 coding sequence is TGTGCCAGCAGCTTCCGGGACAGGGGGGATCAGCCCCAGCATTTT. Protein sequence: CASSFRDRGDQPQHF.

This clone was seen a few times. The chain joins TRBV7-6 to TRBJ1-5; D unresolved. V was clipped by 6 bases and J by 9 bases, with 18 bases between them. Germline CDR1 and CDR2: SGHVS and FNYEAQ. The CDR3 consists of 14 residues. Written as DNA, the CDR3 is TGTGCCAGCAGTGGAGGGAGTGGCATGGGGCCCCAGCATTTT. Its translation: CASSGGSGMGPQHF.

V is TRBV28 and J is TRBJ1-5, with a tentative D call TRBD1 (5 bases). Trimming removed 8 bases from V and 3 bases from J, with 14 bases in between. Per the germline V gene, CDR1 is MDHEN and CDR2 is SYDVKM. The CDR3 spans 14 residues. The CDR3 protein is CASGTWDLNQPQHF. Here the CDR3 DNA reads TGTGCCAGCGGAACCTGGGACCTCAATCAGCCCCAGCATTTT.

The rearrangement links TRBV7-9 to TRBJ2-5; 15 nucleotides agree with TRBD2. The J call may be in error: the DNA end matches TRBJ2-7 better. The CDR3 has 19 residues. CDR1 is SEHNR and CDR2 is FQNEAQ in the germline V gene (reference sequence). The DNA for the CDR3 is TGTGCCAGCAGCTTAGCCGGGACTAGCGGGAGGTTCAGTCCTTACGAGCAGTACTTC. Its protein is CASSLAGTSGRFSPYEQYF.

As regards this clone: Just one base apart from a much larger clone, this may be a read error. Distinct nucleotide sequences in the sample also encode this CDR3. The V and J genes are TRBV7-9 and TRBJ1-1, with unresolved D. Germline V lookup: CDR1 SEHNR, CDR2 FQNEAQ (reference sequence). This CDR3 contains 12 residues. Trimming removed 1 base at V and 4 bases at J, with 4 bases between. CDR3 sequence: CASSLGSTEAFF. CDR3 bases: TGTGCCAGCAGCTTAGGGAGCACTGAAGCTTTCTTT. Together with reference TRBV7-9 and TRBJ1-1, the CDR3 gives the full variable domain: DTGVSQNPRHKITKRGQNVTFRCDPISEHNRLYWYRQTLGQGPEFLTYFQNEAQLEKSRLLSDRFSAERPKGSFSTLEIQRTEQGDSAMYLCASSLGSTEAFFGQGTRLTVV.

The chain employs TRBV6-1 and TRBJ2-3; D perhaps matches TRBD1 (5 bases). CDR1 MNHNS and CDR2 SASEGT come from the germline V gene. The CDR3 spans 13 residues. The ends were cut back, 5 bases at V and 3 bases at J, with 9 bases in the middle. CDR3 residues: CASSLRETDTQYF. In DNA, the CDR3 is TGTGCCAGCAGTCTCAGGGAAACAGATACGCAGTATTTT.

V gene TRBV10-3 combines with J gene TRBJ1-2; D is possibly TRBD1 (6 bases). CDR1 is ENHRY, CDR2 SYGVKD, per germline. The CDR3 totals 13 residues. Trimming took off 3 bases at V and 4 bases at J, with 9 bases between the two ends. CDR3 nucleotides: TGTGCCATCAGTGAAGACAGGAGCTATGGCTACACCTTC. Translated, it gives CAISEDRSYGYTF.

The chain carries TRBV2 and TRBJ1-5; D is undetermined. Germline V gene lookup returns CDR1 SNHLY and CDR2 FYNNEI. This CDR3 comprises 17 residues. Trimming cost V 4 bases and J 6 bases, with 22 bases left between them. CDR3 DNA sequence: TGTGCCAGCAGTGGACCACTAGGCCCGTCGGGGTTTCAGCCCCAGCATTTT. It encodes CASSGPLGPSGFQPQHF.

Turning to this clone: Other DNA sequences in this sample translate to the same CDR3. The chain recombines TRBV27 with TRBJ2-7; D is unclear. Looked up from germline, CDR1 is MNHEY and CDR2 is SMNVEV (reference sequence). Trimming stripped 3 bases from V and 5 bases from J, with 8 bases between. The CDR3 totals 12 residues. CDR3 residues: CASSLIGDEQYF. The DNA for the CDR3 is TGTGCCAGCAGTTTGATTGGTGACGAGCAGTACTTC.

V usage is TRBV11-2 and J usage is TRBJ1-2, with D unresolved. CDR3 length: 14 residues. V lost 3 bases, J lost 1 base, and 9 bases lay in between. Germline lookup yields CDR1 SGHAT and CDR2 FQNNGV. The CDR3 DNA sequence: TGTGCCAGCAGCTTTTATGGACTTAACTATGGCTACACCTTC. Protein: CASSFYGLNYGYTF.

The rearrangement uses TRBV5-4 and TRBJ1-5, with D unresolved. The CDR3 totals 15 residues. Germline assignment: CDR1 SGHNT and CDR2 YYREEE (reference sequence). V was shortened by 0 bases and J by 2 bases, with 9 bases between the two germline ends. Here the CDR3 reads CASSLDPSGNQPQHF. The CDR3 DNA reads as TGTGCCAGCAGCTTGGACCCTTCGGGCAATCAGCCCCAGCATTTT.

This chain connects TRBV6-6 to TRBJ2-7, with TRBD1 matching over 7 bases. Germline V lookup: CDR1 MNHNY, CDR2 SVGAGI (reference sequence). The CDR3 runs to 15 residues. With V trimmed by 2 bases and J by 2 bases, 6 bases remained unmatched. CDR3 nucleotide sequence: TGTGCCAGCAGTTACCTTCCAGGGGGAACCTACGAGCAGTACTTC. Translating gives CASSYLPGGTYEQYF.

The V call is TRBV6-1, the J call TRBJ2-7; tentative D call: TRBD2 (6 bases). The CDR3 runs to 13 residues. Germline V gives CDR1 MNHNS, CDR2 SASEGT. The V and J ends lost 3 bases and 5 bases respectively, with 11 bases between them. CDR3 sequence reads: CASSDPGGDEQYF. The CDR3 DNA is TGTGCCAGCAGTGACCCCGGGGGTGACGAGCAGTACTTC.

V and J are TRBV19 and TRBJ2-1; D uncertain. The length of the CDR3 is 13 residues. CDR1 and CDR2 from the germline V gene are LNHDA and SQIVND (reference sequence). Trimming pared 6 bases from V and 4 bases from J, leaving 10 bases between. The CDR3 region is CASRRQQYNEQFF. The DNA of the CDR3 is TGTGCCAGTAGAAGGCAGCAATACAATGAGCAGTTCTTC.

The gene calls are TRBV7-8 and TRBJ2-7, with D perhaps TRBD1 (5 bases). V was shortened by 1 base and J by 4 bases, with 11 bases between the two germline ends. The CDR3 covers 14 residues. Germline V gene data show CDR1 as SGHVS and CDR2 as FQNEAQ. The CDR3 here is CASSLGGRIYEQYF. CDR3 coding DNA: TGTGCCAGCAGCTTAGGGGGCAGAATATACGAGCAGTACTTC.

The rearrangement uses TRBV28 and TRBJ2-7; either TRBD1 or TRBD2 may fit D (5 bases each). Germline values: CDR1 MDHEN, CDR2 SYDVKM. The CDR3 is 15 residues long. Trimming left V 1 base short and J 2 bases short, with 12 bases between. The CDR3 spells CASSLSVGDPYEQYF. Here the CDR3 DNA reads TGTGCCAGCAGTTTATCTGTAGGGGACCCCTACGAGCAGTACTTC.

Worth noting for this clone: The sample has other DNA sequences that encode this CDR3 too. The rearrangement links TRBV27 to TRBJ2-2; D remains unclear. Germline assignment: CDR1 MNHEY and CDR2 SMNVEV (reference sequence). Trimming took 2 bases from V and 0 from J, leaving 4 bases between them. This CDR3 has 14 residues. CDR3 in amino acids: CASSLGANTGELFF. For the CDR3, the DNA is TGTGCCAGCAGTTTAGGTGCGAACACCGGGGAGCTGTTTTTT.

This clone has just a few counts. The same CDR3 is also encoded by other DNA sequences in this sample. The chain combines TRBV13 with TRBJ2-7; 8 bases map to TRBD1. Trimming took 5 bases from V and 3 from J; bases not matched to a gene: 3. The CDR3 covers 13 residues. Per germline, CDR1 PRHDT and CDR2 FYEKMQ (reference sequence). As DNA, the CDR3 is TGTGCCAGCAGCCCAGGACAGGGCTACGAGCAGTACTTC. It translates to CASSPGQGYEQYF. Together with reference TRBV13 and TRBJ2-7, the CDR3 gives the full variable domain: AAGVIQSPRHLIKEKRETATLKCYPIPRHDTVYWYQQGPGQDPQFLISFYEKMQSDKGSIPDRFSAQQFSDYHSELNMSSLELGDSALYFCASSPGQGYEQYFGPGTRLTVT.

The chain joins TRBV19 to TRBJ2-1, with D possibly being TRBD1 or TRBD2 (5 bases each). V lost 6 bases and J 6 bases, leaving 12 bases between the germline ends. The CDR3 consists of 13 residues. From germline, CDR1 is LNHDA and CDR2 SQIVND (reference sequence). The CDR3 DNA sequence: TGTGCCAGTAGATCCGGGACCATCAATGAGCAGTTCTTC. Residues: CASRSGTINEQFF.

V gene TRBV9 combines with J gene TRBJ2-1, with TRBD1 matching over 7 bases. CDR3 size: 12 residues. The V gene end was trimmed by 4 bases and the J gene end by 9 bases; junction bases not matched to a gene: 4. Germline loops: CDR1 SGDLS, CDR2 YYNGEE. Written as DNA, the CDR3 is TGTGCCAGCAGCCTACAGGGGTTTGAGCAGTTCTTC. The encoded protein is CASSLQGFEQFF.

The genes are TRBV29-1 and TRBJ1-5; 7 nucleotides align to TRBD1. The CDR3 length is 13 residues. Germline CDR1 reads SQVTM; CDR2 reads ANQGSEA. Germline trimming cut 4 bases from V and 2 bases from J; bases unmatched to any gene: 2. In DNA, the CDR3 is TGCAGCGTTGGACAGGGTGGCAATCAGCCCCAGCATTTT. Translating gives CSVGQGGNQPQHF.